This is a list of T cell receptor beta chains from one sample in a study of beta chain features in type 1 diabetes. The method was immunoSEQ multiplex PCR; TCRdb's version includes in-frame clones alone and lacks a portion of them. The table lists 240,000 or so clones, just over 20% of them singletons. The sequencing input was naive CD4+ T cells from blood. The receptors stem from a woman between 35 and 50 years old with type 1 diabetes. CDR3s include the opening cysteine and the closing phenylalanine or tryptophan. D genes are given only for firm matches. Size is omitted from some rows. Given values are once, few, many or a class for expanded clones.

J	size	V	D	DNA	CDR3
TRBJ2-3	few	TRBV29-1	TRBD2	TGCAGCGTTGGAGGCGGGGGGCGCACAGATACGCAGTATTTT	CSVGGGGRTDTQYF
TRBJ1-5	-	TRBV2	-	TGTGCCAGCAGTGAGAACGGGAATCAGCCCCAGCATTTT	CASSENGNQPQHF
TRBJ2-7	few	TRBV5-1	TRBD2	TGCGCCAGCAGCTTGGGTGCGGGGGACTACGAGCAGTACTTC	CASSLGAGDYEQYF
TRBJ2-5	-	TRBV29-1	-	TGCAGCGCCCATTCGGACAGTGCCCAAGAGACCCAGTACTTC	CSAHSDSAQETQYF
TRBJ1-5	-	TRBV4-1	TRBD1	TGCGCCAGCAGCCAAGAAAGGGGACAGGGAATTCAGCCCCAGCATTTT	CASSQERGQGIQPQHF
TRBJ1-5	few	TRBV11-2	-	TGTGCCAGCACTCCTTTAAAGGACAGCCATTTGGTGTCCCAGCCCCAGCATTTT	CASTPLKDSHLVSQPQHF
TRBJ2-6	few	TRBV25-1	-	TGTGCCAGCAGTGAACAGGGGCCTAGCTCTGGGGCCAACGTCCTGACTTTC	CASSEQGPSSGANVLTF
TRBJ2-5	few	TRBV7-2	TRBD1	TGTGCCAGCAGCCCCGGGGACAGGGGATACCAAGAGACCCAGTACTTC	CASSPGDRGYQETQYF
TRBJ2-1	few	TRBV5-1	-	TGCGCCAGCAGCTTGGTGCCCGGTGAGCAGTTCTTC	CASSLVPGEQFF
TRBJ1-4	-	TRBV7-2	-	TGTGCCAGCAGCTTCAATGGGCTCGACGAAAAACTGTTTTTT	CASSFNGLDEKLFF
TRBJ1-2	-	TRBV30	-	TGTGCCTGGAGTGTATTGCCGATGGCGGGGGGCTACACCTTC	CAWSVLPMAGGYTF
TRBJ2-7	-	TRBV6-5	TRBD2	TGTGCCAGCAGTTGGGGGGGGACCGCTAACGAGCAGTACTTC	CASSWGGTANEQYF
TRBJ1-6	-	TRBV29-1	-	TGCGCGGGGGGAGAAAGCTCCTATAATTCACCCCTCCACTTT	CAGGESSYNSPLHF
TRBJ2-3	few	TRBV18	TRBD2	TGTGCCAGCTCACCACGAGCTAGCGGGAACACAGATACGCAGTATTTT	CASSPRASGNTDTQYF
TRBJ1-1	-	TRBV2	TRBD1	TGTGCCAGGACAGGGCAAAGAGACACTGAAGCTTTCTTT	CARTGQRDTEAFF
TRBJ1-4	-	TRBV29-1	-	TGCAGCGTCCAGGGTGACTCGGGTGAAAAACTGTTTTTT	CSVQGDSGEKLFF
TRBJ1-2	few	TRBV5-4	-	TGTGCCAGCAGCTTGTCACAAGATGGCTACACCTTC	CASSLSQDGYTF
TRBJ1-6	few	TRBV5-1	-	TGCGCCAGCAGCTTGAATGCCAGGAGGGATTCACCCCTCCACTTT	CASSLNARRDSPLHF
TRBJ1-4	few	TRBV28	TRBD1	TGTGCCAGCAGTTCTGGACAGGGAAAGGAAAAACTGTTTTTT	CASSSGQGKEKLFF
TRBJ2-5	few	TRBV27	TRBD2	TGTGCCAGCAGTTTAGGGTTAAGGTGGGGAGGGTTGGAGACCCAGTACTTC	CASSLGLRWGGLETQYF
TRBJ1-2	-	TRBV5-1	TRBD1	TGCGCCAGCAGAAGTCCAGGGGGAGATGGCTACACCTTC	CASRSPGGDGYTF
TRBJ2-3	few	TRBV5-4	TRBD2	TGTGCCAGCAGCTTGATGGGACTACCGGGGGATACGCAGTATTTT	CASSLMGLPGDTQYF
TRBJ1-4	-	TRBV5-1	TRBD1	TGCGCCAGCAGCTTGGTGACAGGGGGCGACGAAAAACTGTTTTTT	CASSLVTGGDEKLFF
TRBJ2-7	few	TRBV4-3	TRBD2	TGCGCCAGCAGCCGGGAGGGAGGCGAGCAGTACTTC	CASSREGGEQYF
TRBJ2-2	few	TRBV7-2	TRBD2	TGTGCCAGCAGCCCGACCCGACTAGCGGACACCGGGGAGCTGTTTTTT	CASSPTRLADTGELFF
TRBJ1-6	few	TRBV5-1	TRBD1	TGCGCCAGCAGCTTGCTCACAGGGGACAATTCACCCCTCCACTTT	CASSLLTGDNSPLHF
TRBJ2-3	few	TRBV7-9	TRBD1	TGTGCCAGCAGCTTATCACAGGGGGCATCAGATACGCAGTATTTT	CASSLSQGASDTQYF
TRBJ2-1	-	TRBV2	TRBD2	TGTGCCAGCCAACGGACTAGCGGGGGGAGGATCGAGCAGTTCTTC	CASQRTSGGRIEQFF
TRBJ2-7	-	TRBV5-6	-	TGTGCCAGCAGCCGGAGGTCATCCTCCTACGAGCAGTACTTC	CASSRRSSSYEQYF
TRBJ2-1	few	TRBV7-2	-	TGTGCCAGCAGCTTAGAACAGGGCTCCTACAATGAGCAGTTCTTC	CASSLEQGSYNEQFF
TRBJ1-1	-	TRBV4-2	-	TGTGCCAGCAGCCAAGATTGGGGAGCTATGAACACTGAAGCTTTCTTT	CASSQDWGAMNTEAFF
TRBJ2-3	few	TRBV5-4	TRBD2	TGTGCCAGCAGCCTCCCGACTAGCGGGAGCACAGATACGCAGTATTTT	CASSLPTSGSTDTQYF
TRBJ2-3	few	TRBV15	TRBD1	TGTGCCACCAGCCCCCGGACAGGGACTTTCACAGATACGCAGTATTTT	CATSPRTGTFTDTQYF
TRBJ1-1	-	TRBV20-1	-	TGCAGTGCTCAAGACAGCACTGAAGCTTTCTTT	CSAQDSTEAFF
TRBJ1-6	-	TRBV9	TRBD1	TGTGCCAGCAGCGCGCCGGGACAGGGGGGTTCACCCCTCCACTTT	CASSAPGQGGSPLHF
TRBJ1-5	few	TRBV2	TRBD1	TGTGCCAGCAAAGGTGGGACAGATTCTAGCAATCAGCCCCAGCATTTT	CASKGGTDSSNQPQHF
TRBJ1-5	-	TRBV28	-	TGTGCCAGCAGCGCACCTACTCAGCCCCAGCATTTT	CASSAPTQPQHF
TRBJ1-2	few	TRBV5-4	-	TGTGCCAGCAGCTCCCCTCAGCAGGGCGGCGGCTACACCTTC	CASSSPQQGGGYTF
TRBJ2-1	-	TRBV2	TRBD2	TGTGCCAGTAGGACTAGCCTTAACCTCCCGCAGTTCTTC	CASRTSLNLPQFF
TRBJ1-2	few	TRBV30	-	TGTGCCTGGAGTGTGGGCAGTAAAACTGGTGGCTACACCTTC	CAWSVGSKTGGYTF
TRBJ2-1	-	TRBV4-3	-	TGCGCCAGCAGCCCGAATTCACAGGGTGTATCCTACAATGAGCAGTTCTTC	CASSPNSQGVSYNEQFF
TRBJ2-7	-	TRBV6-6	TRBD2	TGTGCCAGCAGTTCCGATAGCGGGAGAGCCTGGGAGCAGTACTTC	CASSSDSGRAWEQYF
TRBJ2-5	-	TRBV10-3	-	TGTGCCATCAGGGGCCATGGGGGGGAGACCCAGTACTTC	CAIRGHGGETQYF
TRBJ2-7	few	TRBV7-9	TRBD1	TGTGCCAGCAGCTTCGGAGGGACAGGATCCATCGAGCAGTACTTC	CASSFGGTGSIEQYF
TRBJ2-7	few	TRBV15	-	TGTGCCACCAGCAGAGATCCCCCGGGTGCAGGGGCCCCCTACGAGCAGTACTTC	CATSRDPPGAGAPYEQYF